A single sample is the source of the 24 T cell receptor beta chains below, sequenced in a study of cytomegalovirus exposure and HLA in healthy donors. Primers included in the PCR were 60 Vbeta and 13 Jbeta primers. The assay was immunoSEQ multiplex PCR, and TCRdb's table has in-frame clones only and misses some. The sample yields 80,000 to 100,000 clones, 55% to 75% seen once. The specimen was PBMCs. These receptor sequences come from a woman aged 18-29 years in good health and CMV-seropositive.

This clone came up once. The CDR3 region has the DNA TGTGCTAGTGGTTTGGTATCGACTAGCGGGATTAACAATGAGCAGTTCTTC. Translating gives CASGLVSTSGINNEQFF. This rearrangement joins TRBV12-5 to TRBJ2-1; 11 bases line up with TRBD2. V lost 0 bases to trimming and J lost 5 bases; unmatched junction nucleotides: 6. CDR3 length: 17 amino acids. Germline V CDR1 and CDR2: LGHNT, FRNRAP.

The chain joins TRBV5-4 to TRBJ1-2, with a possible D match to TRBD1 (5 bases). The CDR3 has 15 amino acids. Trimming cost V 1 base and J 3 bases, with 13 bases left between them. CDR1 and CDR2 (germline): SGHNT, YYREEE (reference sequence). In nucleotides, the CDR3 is TGTGCCAGCAGCTTGATTGGGAGGGACGACTATGGCTACACCTTC. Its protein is CASSLIGRDDYGYTF.

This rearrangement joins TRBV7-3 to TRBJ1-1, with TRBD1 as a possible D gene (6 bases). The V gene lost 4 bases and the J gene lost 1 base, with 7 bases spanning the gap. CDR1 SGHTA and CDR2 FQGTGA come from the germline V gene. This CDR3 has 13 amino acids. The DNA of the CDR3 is TGTGCCAGCAGCTCGACAGGGAACACTGAAGCTTTCTTT. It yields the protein CASSSTGNTEAFF.

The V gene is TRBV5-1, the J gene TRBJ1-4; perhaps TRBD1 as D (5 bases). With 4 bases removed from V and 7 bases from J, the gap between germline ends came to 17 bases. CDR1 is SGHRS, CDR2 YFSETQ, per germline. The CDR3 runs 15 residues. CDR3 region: CASSPTRAESEKLFF. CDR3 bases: TGCGCCAGCAGCCCTACCAGGGCGGAGAGTGAAAAACTGTTTTTT.

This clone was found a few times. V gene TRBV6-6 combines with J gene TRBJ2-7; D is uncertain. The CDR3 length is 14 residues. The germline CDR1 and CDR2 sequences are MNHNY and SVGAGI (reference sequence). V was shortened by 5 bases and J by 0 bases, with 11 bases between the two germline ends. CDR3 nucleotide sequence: TGTGCCAGCAGTGGTACAATAAGCTCCTACGAGCAGTACTTC. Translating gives CASSGTISSYEQYF.

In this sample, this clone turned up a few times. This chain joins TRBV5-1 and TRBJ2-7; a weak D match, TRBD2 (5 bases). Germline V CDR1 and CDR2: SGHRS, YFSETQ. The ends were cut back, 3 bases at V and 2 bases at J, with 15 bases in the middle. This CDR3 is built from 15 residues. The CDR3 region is CASSSQETGTYEQYF. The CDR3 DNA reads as TGCGCCAGCAGCTCCCAAGAGACGGGAACCTACGAGCAGTACTTC.

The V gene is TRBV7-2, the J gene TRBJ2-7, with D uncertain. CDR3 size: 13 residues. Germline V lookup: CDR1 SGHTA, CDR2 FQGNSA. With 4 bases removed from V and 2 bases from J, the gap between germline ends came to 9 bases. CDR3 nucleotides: TGTGCCAGCAGCTCCGGTTTGGCCTACGAGCAGTACTTC. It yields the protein CASSSGLAYEQYF.

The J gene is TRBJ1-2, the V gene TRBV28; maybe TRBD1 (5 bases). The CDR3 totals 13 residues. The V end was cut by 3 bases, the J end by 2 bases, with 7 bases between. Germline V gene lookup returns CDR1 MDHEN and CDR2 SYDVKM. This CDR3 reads CASSFQGNYGYTF. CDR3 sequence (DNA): TGTGCCAGCAGTTTCCAGGGAAACTATGGCTACACCTTC.

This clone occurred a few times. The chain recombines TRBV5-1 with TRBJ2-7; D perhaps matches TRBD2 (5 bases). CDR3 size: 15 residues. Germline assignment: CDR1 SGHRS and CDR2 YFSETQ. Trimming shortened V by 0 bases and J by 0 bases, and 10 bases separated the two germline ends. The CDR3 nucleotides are TGCGCCAGCAGCTTGGAATCTAGCCCCTCCTACGAGCAGTACTTC. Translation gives CASSLESSPSYEQYF.

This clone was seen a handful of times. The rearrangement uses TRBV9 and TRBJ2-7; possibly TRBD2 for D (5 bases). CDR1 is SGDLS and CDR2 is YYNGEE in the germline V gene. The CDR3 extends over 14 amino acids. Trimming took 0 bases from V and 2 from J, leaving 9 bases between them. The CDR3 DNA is TGTGCCAGCAGCGTAGGCGGGCCCGCCTACGAGCAGTACTTC. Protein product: CASSVGGPAYEQYF. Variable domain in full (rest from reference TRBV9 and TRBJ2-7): DSGVTQTPKHLITATGQRVTLRCSPRSGDLSVYWYQQSLDQGLQFLIQYYNGEERAKGNILERFSAQQFPDLHSELNLSSLELGDSALYFCASSVGGPAYEQYFGPGTRLTVT.

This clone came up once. CDR3 DNA: TGTGCCAGCTCACCTATACAGGAACCCGGGGCCAACGTCCTGACTTTC. The encoded protein is CASSPIQEPGANVLTF. The V call is TRBV18, the J call TRBJ2-6, with a tentative D call TRBD1 (5 bases). Germline V gene sequence: CDR1 KGHSH, CDR2 LQKENI. V lost 3 bases, J lost 4 bases, and 13 bases lay in between. This CDR3 spans 16 amino acids. Full variable domain (missing parts from reference TRBV18 and TRBJ2-6): NAGVMQNPRHLVRRRGQEARLRCSPMKGHSHVYWYRQLPEEGLKFMVYLQKENIIDESGMPKERFSAEFPKEGPSILRIQQVVRGDSAAYFCASSPIQEPGANVLTFGAGSRLTVL.

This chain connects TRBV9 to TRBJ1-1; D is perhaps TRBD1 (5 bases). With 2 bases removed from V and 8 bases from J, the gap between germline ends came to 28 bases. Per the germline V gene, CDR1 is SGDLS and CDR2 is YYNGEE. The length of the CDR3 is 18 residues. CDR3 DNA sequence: TGTGCCAGCAGCGTCTCCGGGGGAATGGGGGGTGATTCTCACGAAGCTTTCTTT. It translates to CASSVSGGMGGDSHEAFF.

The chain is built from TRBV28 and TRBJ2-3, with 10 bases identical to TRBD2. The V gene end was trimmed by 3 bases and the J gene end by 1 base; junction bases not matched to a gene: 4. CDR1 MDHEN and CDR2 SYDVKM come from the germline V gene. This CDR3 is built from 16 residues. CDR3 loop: CASSFTGTSGTDTQYF. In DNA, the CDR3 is TGTGCCAGCAGTTTTACCGGGACTAGCGGCACAGATACGCAGTATTTT.

CDR3 in amino acids: CASRETGGVQPQHF. The CDR3 coding sequence is TGTGCCAGCAGAGAGACAGGGGGTGTTCAGCCCCAGCATTTT. V and J are TRBV6-1 and TRBJ1-5; TRBD1 matches 9 bases. Per germline, CDR1 MNHNS and CDR2 SASEGT. With V trimmed by 6 bases and J by 6 bases, 6 bases remained unmatched. The CDR3 is 14 amino acids.

The CDR3 loop reads CASSMQDNEQFF. The CDR3 bases are TGCGCCAGCAGCATGCAGGACAATGAGCAGTTCTTC. The J gene is TRBJ2-1, the V gene TRBV5-1; unclear D gene. The CDR3 sequence is 12 residues long. V dropped 4 bases and J dropped 5 bases, with 7 bases sitting between them. CDR1 SGHRS and CDR2 YFSETQ come from the germline V gene.

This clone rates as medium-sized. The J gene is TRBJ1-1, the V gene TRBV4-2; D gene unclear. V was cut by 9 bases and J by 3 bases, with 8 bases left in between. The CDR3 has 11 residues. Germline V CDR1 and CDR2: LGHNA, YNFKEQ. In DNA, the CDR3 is TGTGCCAGTACCCGGGACACTGAAGCTTTCTTT. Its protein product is CASTRDTEAFF.

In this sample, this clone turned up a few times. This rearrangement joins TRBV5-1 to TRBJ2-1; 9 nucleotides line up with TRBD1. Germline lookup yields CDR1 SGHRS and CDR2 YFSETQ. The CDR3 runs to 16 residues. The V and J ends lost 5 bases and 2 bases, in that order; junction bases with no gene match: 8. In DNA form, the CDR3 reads TGCGCCAGCAGTGATCAACAGGGGGCAACCTACAATGAGCAGTTCTTC. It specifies CASSDQQGATYNEQFF.

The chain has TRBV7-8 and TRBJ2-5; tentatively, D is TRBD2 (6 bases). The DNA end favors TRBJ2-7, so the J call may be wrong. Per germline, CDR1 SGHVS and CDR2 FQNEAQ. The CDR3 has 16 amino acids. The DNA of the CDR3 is TGTGCCAGCAGCCCAAGTGGGACTCGAGGCTCCTACGAGCAGTACTTC. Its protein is CASSPSGTRGSYEQYF.

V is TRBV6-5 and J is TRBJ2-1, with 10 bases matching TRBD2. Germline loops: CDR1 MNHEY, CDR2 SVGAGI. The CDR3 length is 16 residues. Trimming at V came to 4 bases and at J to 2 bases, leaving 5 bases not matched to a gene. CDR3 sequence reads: CASSSLAGETYNEQFF. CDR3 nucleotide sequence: TGTGCCAGCAGTTCCCTAGCGGGGGAAACCTACAATGAGCAGTTCTTC.

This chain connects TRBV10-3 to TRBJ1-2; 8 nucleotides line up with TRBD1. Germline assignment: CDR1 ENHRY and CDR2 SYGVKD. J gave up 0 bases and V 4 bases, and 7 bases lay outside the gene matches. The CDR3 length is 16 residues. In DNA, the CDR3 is TGTGCCATCAGTGTTGACAGGGGCCTTCCTAACTATGGCTACACCTTC. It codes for CAISVDRGLPNYGYTF.

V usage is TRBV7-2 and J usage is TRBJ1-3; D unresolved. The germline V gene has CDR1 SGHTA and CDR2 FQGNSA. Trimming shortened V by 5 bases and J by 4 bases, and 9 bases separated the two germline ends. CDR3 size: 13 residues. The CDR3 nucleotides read TGTGCCAGCAGCCAAGGGAGGGGAAACACCATATATTTT. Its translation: CASSQGRGNTIYF.

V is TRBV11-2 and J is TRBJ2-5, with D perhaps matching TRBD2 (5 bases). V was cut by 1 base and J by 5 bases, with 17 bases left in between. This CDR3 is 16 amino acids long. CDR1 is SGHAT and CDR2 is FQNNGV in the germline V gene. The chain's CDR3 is CASSLGTRAPQETQYF. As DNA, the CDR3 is TGTGCCAGCAGCTTAGGAACTAGGGCCCCCCAGGAGACCCAGTACTTC.

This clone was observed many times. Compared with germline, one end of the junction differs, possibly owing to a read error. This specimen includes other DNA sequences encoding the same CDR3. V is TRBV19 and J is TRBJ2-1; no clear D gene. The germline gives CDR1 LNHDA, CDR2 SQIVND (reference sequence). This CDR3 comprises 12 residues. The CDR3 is CASSIPYNEQFF. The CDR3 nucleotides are TGTGCCAGTAGTATCCCATACAACGAGCAGTTCTTC.

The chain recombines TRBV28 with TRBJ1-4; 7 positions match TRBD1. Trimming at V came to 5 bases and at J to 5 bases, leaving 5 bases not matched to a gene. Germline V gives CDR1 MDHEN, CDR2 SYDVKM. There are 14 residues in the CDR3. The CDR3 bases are TGTGCCAGCAGTCCGGACAGGTCAAATGAAAAACTGTTTTTT. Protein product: CASSPDRSNEKLFF.